This T cell receptor beta chain was sequenced during a study of response to subunit inactivated influenza vaccine. CDR3 length: 12 amino acids. V was shortened by 4 bases and J by 6 bases, with 9 bases between the two germline ends. CDR1 is SEHNR and CDR2 is FQNEAQ in the germline V gene (reference sequence). TCRdb re-derived calls from the RT-PCR reads in MiXCR, one entry per CDR3 protein. The repertoire includes hundreds of thousands of distinct CDR3 sequences, about 18% of them detected once, and about a tenth sits in the top ten. Concerning this clonotype itself: The target antigen is unknown.

Study conclusions and caveats: T cells newly recruited by each seasonal influenza vaccination are few, the authors suggested.

This specimen consisted of PBMCs from blood, obtained 5 days after vaccination. The chain employs TRBV7-9 and TRBJ1-2, with D possibly being TRBD1 (5 bases). This receptor was obtained from a man aged 50-60 years who received an inactivated influenza vaccine. CDR3 protein: CASSSPGHGYTF. The CDR3 DNA reads as TGTGCCAGCAGCTCTCCAGGGCATGGCTACACCTTC.